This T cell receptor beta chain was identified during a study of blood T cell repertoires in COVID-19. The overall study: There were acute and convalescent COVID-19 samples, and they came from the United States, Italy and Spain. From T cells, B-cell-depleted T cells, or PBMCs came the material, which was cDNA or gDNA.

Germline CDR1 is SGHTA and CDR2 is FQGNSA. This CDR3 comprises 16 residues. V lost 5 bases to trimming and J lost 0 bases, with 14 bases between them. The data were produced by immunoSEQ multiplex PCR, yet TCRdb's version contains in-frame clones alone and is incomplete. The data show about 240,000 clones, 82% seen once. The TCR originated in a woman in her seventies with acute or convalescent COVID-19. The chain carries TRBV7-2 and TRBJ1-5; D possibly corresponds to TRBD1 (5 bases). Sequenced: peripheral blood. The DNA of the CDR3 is TGTGCCAGCAGCCTAAGGGGCAGCTATAGCAATCAGCCCCAGCATTTT. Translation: CASSLRGSYSNQPQHF.